This entry features one T cell receptor beta chain sequence. Its target is not known. 13 Jbeta primers and 60 Vbeta primers were used for the PCR. Method: immunoSEQ multiplex PCR; TCRdb's copy keeps in-frame clones and lacks some. The data hold about 50,000 clones, with about 82% observed a single time. This entry is derived from a study of cytomegalovirus exposure and HLA in healthy donors. Study-wide results and limits: Most of the TCR beta V segments (in an earlier analysis) were productive either about 87% or about 30% of the time. Excluded: some indistinguishable V segments such as TRBV6-2 and TRBV6-3.

Germline V CDR1 and CDR2: SGHRS, YFSETQ. Germline trimming cut 4 bases from V and 5 bases from J; bases unmatched to any gene: 4. This CDR3 region has 15 residues. The sequence came from a man under 40 in good health and CMV-seronegative. Sequencing used PBMCs. V usage is TRBV5-1 and J usage is TRBJ2-2; TRBD2 aligns across 11 bases. CDR3 nucleotide sequence: TGCGCCAGCAGCGCGGGACTAGCGGCGACCGGGGAGCTGTTTTTT. It specifies CASSAGLAATGELFF.